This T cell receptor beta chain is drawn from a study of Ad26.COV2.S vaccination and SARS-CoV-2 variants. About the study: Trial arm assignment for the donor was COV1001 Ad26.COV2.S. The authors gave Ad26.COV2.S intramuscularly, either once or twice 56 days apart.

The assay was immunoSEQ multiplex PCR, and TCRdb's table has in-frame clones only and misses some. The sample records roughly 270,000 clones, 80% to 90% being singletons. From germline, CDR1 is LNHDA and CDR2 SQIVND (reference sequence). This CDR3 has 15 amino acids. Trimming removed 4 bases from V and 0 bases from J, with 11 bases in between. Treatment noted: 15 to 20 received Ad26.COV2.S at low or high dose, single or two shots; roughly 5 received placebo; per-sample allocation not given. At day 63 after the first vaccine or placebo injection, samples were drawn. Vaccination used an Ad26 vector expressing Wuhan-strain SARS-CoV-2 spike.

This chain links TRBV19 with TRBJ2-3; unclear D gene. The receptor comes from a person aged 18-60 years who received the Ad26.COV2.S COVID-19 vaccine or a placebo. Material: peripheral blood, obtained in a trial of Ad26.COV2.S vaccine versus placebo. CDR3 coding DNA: TGTGCCAGTAGTAACCGGGCAATTAGCACAGATACGCAGTATTTT. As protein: CASSNRAISTDTQYF.